This TCR beta chain originates from a study of blood T cell repertoires in COVID-19. Whole-study context: In each case, the material was cDNA or gDNA derived from T cells, B-cell-depleted T cells, or PBMCs.

Trimming pared 7 bases from V and 3 bases from J, leaving 16 bases between. Germline V gene data show CDR1 as SQVTM and CDR2 as ANQGSEA. The CDR3 has 14 amino acids. Here immunoSEQ multiplex PCR was the method, and the copy in TCRdb shows in-frame clones only, minus some. The table shows about 180,000 clones, with around 73% occurring only once. Participants spanned ages about 18 to 90 years and resided in about two dozen US areas. Clinical history reported by participants formed the basis on which cohorts were assigned. This chain joins TRBV29-1 and TRBJ2-1; D is possibly TRBD2 (5 bases). This receptor was taken from a woman aged 50 to 65 who had recovered from COVID-19. Sequences were obtained from PBMCs or T cells enriched from blood (not recorded which). In nucleotides, the CDR3 is TGCAGCGCCTATAAGCGGACCCTCTACAATGAGCAGTTCTTC. Protein sequence: CSAYKRTLYNEQFF.